This entry concerns a single T cell receptor (beta chain). This clonotype was seen more than once but under ten times. No cognate antigen has been identified for it. Per-base quality was not reported, and no clone a single base away is much larger than it. The data were produced on an Illumina HiSeq 2500. TCR beta libraries were prepared by quantitative 5'-RACE with molecular barcodes. In the source study's methods: Disease-linked TCR variants were identified with a new computational method built on a probabilistic model of VDJ rearrangement. Clones were called with MiXCR by TCRdb after fastp trimmed the public reads at Q25, and only in-frame beta chains were retained. One record per CDR3 amino acid sequence lists the most common genes and DNA. TCRdb, not the authors, supplied the V and J calls. The sample includes around 320,000 distinct CDR3 sequences, with about a fifth observed a single time. Of the sample, 3.5% is held by the ten largest clones.

The data were taken from a study of CD8 T cells in ankylosing spondylitis (dated 2017 in TCRdb). For the wider study: To find TCR variants linked to disease, the study profiled T cell receptor beta repertoires in ankylosing spondylitis patients and healthy donors. In total, the full study cohort was made up of 85 to 140 healthy donors and 25 ankylosing spondylitis patients. Peripheral blood samples were taken, and synovial fluid was additionally collected from ankylosing spondylitis patients.

V has 1 base trimmed and J has 5 bases trimmed; junction bases matching no gene number 7. The germline V gene (reference sequence) yields LGHDT for CDR1 and YNNKEL for CDR2. The CDR3, cysteine through phenylalanine, is 16 amino acids long. The retained sequence is limited to the CDR3, 48 bases, with the frame set at the first base. Findings and caveats that apply to the study as a whole: Some motif variants were previously reported in synovial fluid and blood of reactive arthritis patients, suggesting common disease-initiation mechanisms. The disease-linked clones had a CD8+ phenotype and were found at relatively low frequencies in peripheral blood. A TCR beta motif made up of several highly homologous amino acid variants appeared to be characteristic of blood from ankylosing spondylitis patients. According to the report, matched synovial fluid samples from ankylosing spondylitis patients were significantly enriched for the disease-linked clones.

This chain joins TRBV3-1 to TRBJ2-1, and TRBD2 aligns with 8 junction nucleotides. The clonotype originates from a female donor with ankylosing spondylitis or in good health (not recorded which). Specimen: blood, either unsorted or a sorted T cell fraction (not recorded which). CDR3 protein: CASSQVYGTRHNEQFF. The nucleotides are TGTGCCAGCAGCCAAGTCTACGGGACTAGGCACAATGAGCAGTTCTTC.